The TCR beta chain described here comes from a study of PD-1 blockade in classical Hodgkin lymphoma (TCRdb year 2020). Broadly, across the study: Nivolumab dosing was 3 mg/kg intravenously every 2 weeks, continuing until either disease progression or unacceptable toxicity. To define a peripheral blood immune signature of response to PD-1 blockade in classical Hodgkin lymphoma, the study combined TCR beta sequencing with CyTOF.

In regard to this clone: Its antigen remains undetermined. Per-base quality was not reported, and no clone a single base away is much larger than it.

Reading the label with the study, this specimen's time point is: cycle 4 day 1 (C4D1), after less than 7 weeks of nivolumab. Every trial patient had relapsed after autologous stem cell transplantation, and cohorts A, B and C differed in prior brentuximab vedotin exposure. The trial cohort included 50 to 70 patients with relapsed/refractory classical Hodgkin lymphoma, and each patient had a best overall response of complete response, partial response or progressive disease. In the multi-cohort phase II CheckMate 205 trial, trial patients received single-agent nivolumab. An independent review committee assessed best overall response by applying the 2007 International Working Group response criteria. Trial PBMCs were obtained immediately prior to nivolumab initiation (C1D1) and on therapy at cycle 2 day 1 and cycle 4 day 1. Peripheral blood was collected in 8 mL Vacutainer Cell Preparation Tubes, from which PBMCs were isolated by centrifugation and then cryopreserved.

The Qiagen DNeasy kit was used to extract genomic DNA both from unsorted PBMCs and from the negatively selected CD4+ and CD8+ fractions. TCR beta CDR3 regions were amplified by immunoSEQ multiplex PCR using primers annealing to V and J segments. A synthetic immune receptor repertoire was used to minimize amplification bias, and any remaining bias was removed computationally after sequencing. The study's own analysis went as follows. Custom Python scripts were used to quantify repertoire diversity as the Shannon entropy index. The unsorted, CD4+ and CD8+ repertoires were each analyzed separately, with the exception of combined analyses, where CD4+ and CD8+ sequences were merged in silico. A clone counted as expanded when the clone's frequency after treatment rose at least 2-fold relative to C1D1, and clones undetected at baseline were given a pseudocount of 0.5. Singleton clones were defined as clones with 0 or 1 copy at C1D1, and non-singleton clones were defined as clones with 2 or more copies. Clones expanded in unsorted samples were assigned a CD4+, CD8+ or unknown annotation through matching of protein sequences in sorted samples from the same patient. Diversity changes from C1D1 to C4D1 were tested in paired samples using Wilcoxon tests. Drawn from immuneACCESS, this table holds only the in-frame rearrangements with V and J called that TCRdb kept. Clones are partly lost; checked studies trace under half to an unresolved V gene and leave the rest unexplained. V and J calls plus clone size are reproduced from that table; the DNA served to infer D and trimming. The sample table contains about 9,700 clones; only one count was recorded for 70% to 85% of them. Of the sample, over 40% falls within the top ten clones.

Points the paper makes about the study in general: Lower diversity was observed in patients in whom nivolumab was started less than 1 year after ASCT, and these patients were excluded from later analyses so that confounding by immune reconstitution would be avoided. The study covered only a single clinical trial cohort, and the causes of the repertoire differences, possibly disease activity or prior therapy, were still not defined. A significant rise by C4D1 was seen in CD4+ but not CD8+ TCR diversity (p=0.0027 vs p=0.16), with the rise being most apparent in complete responders (p=0.02). Newly diagnosed patients were reported to have lower baseline TCR diversity than healthy donors, and relapsed/refractory patients were reported to have lower baseline TCR diversity still. Among trial patients, those achieving complete response had baseline diversity similar to that of newly diagnosed patients, while diversity was significantly lower in partial responders and progressors.

The CDR3 runs 14 amino acids, cysteine and phenylalanine included. Only the CDR3 portion is preserved as DNA: 42 bases, with reading frame beginning at the first base. Looking up the germline V gene yields CDR1 SQVTM and CDR2 ANQGSEA. V is cut back by 3 bases and J by 0 bases, with 2 bases in the junction unmatched. The TCR was taken from a human donor with classical Hodgkin lymphoma. The chain is assembled from TRBV29-1 and TRBJ1-3; TRBD1 matches 7 bases in the middle. The specimen was peripheral blood mononuclear cells (PBMCs), collected before the fourth cycle of nivolumab. The CDR3 region reads CSVDGTVSGNTIYF. The bases are TGCAGCGTTGACGGGACAGTCTCTGGAAACACCATATATTTT.